The 21 T cell receptor beta chains reported below all come from one sample, sequenced in a study of T cell responses to AZD1222 COVID-19 vaccine (dated by TCRdb to the early 2020s). The time point label corresponds to: baseline before first vaccination. Library creation used the immunoSEQ multiplex PCR assay. Sourced from immuneACCESS, this table was stored by TCRdb with only in-frame sequences that have V and J called. A share of the clones is absent; for the studies checked, an unresolved V gene accounts for under half, and the remainder has no known explanation. The sample table contains 99,000 or so clones; only one count was recorded for around nine tenths of them. About 9.1% of the sample is held by the ten biggest clonotypes. Specimen: peripheral blood, collected on day 0 of AZD1222 vaccination. These receptors originate from an adult in good health.

The CDR3 loop reads CATSDTRARTDTQYF. The CDR3 region has the DNA TGTGCCACCAGTGATACCCGGGCCCGCACAGATACGCAGTATTTT. The rearrangement uses TRBV24-1 and TRBJ2-3, with D unresolved. The germline V gene encodes CDR1 KGHDR and CDR2 SFDVKD. Trimming removed 3 bases from V and 1 base from J, with 10 bases in between. The CDR3 contains 15 residues.

The rearrangement links TRBV10-3 to TRBJ1-6, with no clear D. Between the trimmed V and J ends, which lost 3 bases and 6 bases, there was a span of 9 bases. Germline CDR1 reads ENHRY; CDR2 reads SYGVKD. CDR3 length equals 14 residues. CDR3 protein: CAISDRLGNSPLHF. CDR3 nucleotides: TGTGCCATCAGTGACAGGTTGGGTAATTCACCCCTCCACTTT.

J is TRBJ1-1 and V is TRBV15, with unresolved D. Germline values: CDR1 LNHNV, CDR2 YYDKDF (reference sequence). The CDR3 has 14 amino acids. V lost 1 base to trimming and J lost 10 bases, with 16 bases between them. CDR3 amino acids: CATSRGGSTLGAFF. In DNA form, the CDR3 reads TGTGCCACCAGCAGAGGGGGATCCACTTTAGGAGCTTTCTTT.

The chain has TRBV19 and TRBJ2-2; no firm D call. Germline V CDR1 and CDR2: LNHDA, SQIVND (reference sequence). The V end was cut by 4 bases, the J end by 1 base, with 7 bases between. The CDR3 totals 14 residues. CDR3 coding DNA: TGTGCCAGTAGTAAGTCGAGGAACACCGGGGAGCTGTTTTTT. It specifies CASSKSRNTGELFF.

This clone was observed a few times. The chain has TRBV6-2 or TRBV6-3 and TRBJ2-3, with 7 bases that match TRBD1. The CDR3 extends over 13 amino acids. V was clipped by 5 bases and J by 6 bases; unmatched bases: 5. CDR1 is MNHEY and CDR2 is SVGEGT in the germline V gene. Here the CDR3 reads CASSRQGVDTQYF. For the CDR3, the DNA is TGTGCCAGCAGTCGACAGGGCGTGGATACGCAGTATTTT.

This clone was observed once. The chain carries TRBV7-7 and TRBJ2-1; TRBD2 agrees at 8 bases. The germline CDR1 and CDR2 sequences are SSHAT and FNYEAQ (reference sequence). Trimming at V came to 4 bases and at J to 9 bases, leaving 11 bases not matched to a gene. The length of the CDR3 is 15 residues. CDR3 coding DNA: TGTGCCAGCAGCTCAACCGGGACTAGAGGGGGTGAGCAGTTCTTC. This sequence encodes CASSSTGTRGGEQFF. The full variable domain, in which reference TRBV7-7 and TRBJ2-1 provide the parts outside the CDR3, is GAGVSQSPRYKVTKRGQDVTLRCDPISSHATLYWYQQALGQGPEFLTYFNYEAQPDKSGLPSDRFSAERPEGSISTLTIQRTEQRDSAMYRCASSSTGTRGGEQFFGPGTRLTVL.

The chain has TRBV18 and TRBJ1-1; tentative D call: TRBD1 (5 bases). Deletions cut 0 bases from V and 1 base from J, with 12 bases between. The germline V gene encodes CDR1 KGHSH and CDR2 LQKENI. The length of the CDR3 is 16 residues. CDR3 in DNA: TGTGCCAGCTCACCACCGCTTCGGGGCTGGAACACTGAAGCTTTCTTT. The encoded protein is CASSPPLRGWNTEAFF.

The chain links TRBV10-3 to TRBJ1-1; D is undetermined. The V end lost 0 bases, the J end lost 7 bases, and 6 bases lay between the germline ends. The germline V gene has CDR1 ENHRY and CDR2 SYGVKD. CDR3 length: 12 residues. Here the CDR3 DNA reads TGTGCCATCAGTGAGTCGATGGGTGAAGCTTTCTTT. This gives the protein CAISESMGEAFF.

The rearrangement joins TRBV6-2 or TRBV6-3 to TRBJ2-1; 11 nucleotides match TRBD2. CDR1 and CDR2 from the germline V gene are MNHEY and SVGEGT. The CDR3 is made up of 16 amino acids. The V gene end was trimmed by 5 bases and the J gene end by 8 bases; junction bases not matched to a gene: 11. CDR3 nucleotides: TGTGCCAGCAGTACCCCACTAGCGGGAGTCGGGGATGAGCAGTTCTTC. Its protein is CASSTPLAGVGDEQFF.

This clone was recorded a few times. The J gene is TRBJ2-7, the V gene TRBV7-9, with no clear D. V was cut by 1 base and J by 4 bases, with 2 bases left in between. Germline V gene data show CDR1 as SEHNR and CDR2 as FQNEAQ (reference sequence). The CDR3 runs to 11 residues. The CDR3 DNA sequence: TGTGCCAGCAGCTTAGTGTACGAGCAGTACTTC. This gives the protein CASSLVYEQYF.

This clone was detected only once. The chain employs TRBV28 and TRBJ2-4; either TRBD1 or TRBD2 may supply D (5 bases each). V was cut by 3 bases and J by 7 bases, with 16 bases left in between. Germline CDR1 MDHEN, CDR2 SYDVKM. The CDR3 extends over 15 amino acids. The CDR3 loop is CASSLAQGGSNIQYF. DNA for the CDR3: TGTGCCAGCAGTTTGGCGCAGGGTGGGAGCAACATTCAGTACTTC. Supplemented by reference TRBV28 and TRBJ2-4, the full variable domain reads DVKVTQSSRYLVKRTGEKVFLECVQDMDHENMFWYRQDPGLGLRLIYFSYDVKMKEKGDIPEGYSVSREKKERFSLILESASTNQTSMYLCASSLAQGGSNIQYFGAGTRLSVL.

This sequence joins TRBV12-3 or TRBV12-4 and TRBJ1-1; no firm D call. The V and J ends lost 2 bases and 3 bases respectively, with 7 bases between them. This CDR3 contains 13 residues. The CDR3 reads CASSLMTDTEAFF. DNA for the CDR3: TGTGCCAGCAGTTTAATGACTGACACTGAAGCTTTCTTT.

This clone was recorded once. V usage is TRBV6-2 or TRBV6-3 and J usage is TRBJ2-3; D ambiguous. The CDR3 length is 11 residues. Looked up from germline, CDR1 is MNHEY and CDR2 is SVGEGT. Trimming left V 4 bases short and J 6 bases short, with 5 bases between. This chain's CDR3 is CASSWQDTQYF. The CDR3 nucleotides are TGTGCCAGCAGTTGGCAGGATACGCAGTATTTT.

V usage is TRBV18 and J usage is TRBJ2-2, with TRBD1 identical over 7 bases. The J segment lost 0 bases and the V segment lost 8 bases, leaving 9 bases of the junction unmatched. The CDR3 consists of 16 residues. The germline V gene has CDR1 KGHSH and CDR2 LQKENI. The CDR3 nucleotides are TGTGCCAGCCAAACAACCGGGACAGCGAACACCGGGGAGCTGTTTTTT. As protein: CASQTTGTANTGELFF.

The rearrangement joins TRBV9 to TRBJ2-2; 7 nucleotides line up with TRBD2. The CDR3 is 16 amino acids. Germline CDR1 and CDR2: SGDLS and YYNGEE. After removal of 4 bases from V and 2 bases from J, the junction contained 8 bases not matched to a gene. In DNA, the CDR3 is TGTGCCAGCAGCTGGGCCCAGCGGGGTAACACCGGGGAGCTGTTTTTT. Translated: CASSWAQRGNTGELFF. The whole variable domain, filled in from reference TRBV9 and TRBJ2-2, reads DSGVTQTPKHLITATGQRVTLRCSPRSGDLSVYWYQQSLDQGLQFLIQYYNGEERAKGNILERFSAQQFPDLHSELNLSSLELGDSALYFCASSWAQRGNTGELFFGEGSRLTVL.

The chain couples TRBV7-2 to TRBJ2-1; 8 nucleotides align to TRBD2. This CDR3 has 14 residues. Germline CDR1 and CDR2: SGHTA and FQGNSA. J was trimmed by 7 bases and V by 4 bases; bases with no gene match: 6. CDR3 nucleotide sequence: TGTGCCAGCAGCTCCCCGGGGGGGGCTAATGAGCAGTTCTTC. The encoded protein is CASSSPGGANEQFF.

The CDR3, as DNA: TGTGCCAGCAGTCGGGACAGCAATACGCAGTATTTT. It is translated as CASSRDSNTQYF. The chain recombines TRBV12-3 or TRBV12-4 with TRBJ2-3, with 7 nucleotides matching TRBD1. The J segment lost 7 bases and the V segment lost 5 bases, leaving 3 bases of the junction unmatched. CDR3 length equals 12 residues.

This clone was seen only once. This chain joins TRBV6-5 and TRBJ2-7; D tentatively reads TRBD1 or TRBD2 (5 bases each). Germline V gene data show CDR1 as MNHEY and CDR2 as SVGAGI. The CDR3 sequence is 13 residues long. V was trimmed by 6 bases and J by 6 bases, leaving 15 bases between them. The chain's CDR3 is CASRGTSRREQYF. In DNA, the CDR3 is TGTGCCAGCAGAGGGACGTCCCGACGCGAGCAGTACTTC.

The chain is built from TRBV5-1 and TRBJ2-5; TRBD1 aligns across 10 bases. The V gene end was trimmed by 6 bases and the J gene end by 3 bases; junction bases not matched to a gene: 5. Germline CDR1 reads SGHRS; CDR2 reads YFSETQ. The CDR3 runs 14 residues. This CDR3 reads CASTPGQGKETQYF. In DNA form, the CDR3 reads TGCGCCAGCACACCGGGACAGGGGAAAGAGACCCAGTACTTC.

The rearrangement links TRBV4-1 to TRBJ1-1; 7 positions agree with TRBD1. Germline V gene lookup returns CDR1 MGHRA and CDR2 YSYEKL. V was pared by 8 bases and J by 0 bases, with 6 bases of the junction left unmatched. The CDR3 runs to 14 residues. CDR3 coding DNA: TGCGCCAGCCGGGACAGCAGGATGAACACTGAAGCTTTCTTT. Translation: CASRDSRMNTEAFF.

The rearrangement joins TRBV9 to TRBJ1-1; unclear D gene. Trimming cost V 0 bases and J 5 bases, with 8 bases left between them. CDR1 is SGDLS and CDR2 is YYNGEE in the germline V gene. This CDR3 comprises 13 residues. The chain's CDR3 is CASSVAPGTEAFF. In DNA, the CDR3 is TGTGCCAGCAGCGTAGCACCGGGGACTGAAGCTTTCTTT.